What follows describes a single T cell receptor beta chain. Its target is unknown. This sample stems from a study of T cells after yellow fever vaccination. Trimming stripped 1 base from V and 7 bases from J, with 11 bases between. This CDR3 has 14 residues. Overall study findings and caveats: The study noted that FACS-sorted repertoires could contain abundant clonotypes contaminating from the bulk population.

TCRdb ran MiXCR on the 5' RACE reads and lists one entry per CDR3 protein. The table has some 320,000 distinct CDR3 sequences, over 3.5% seen once. Specimen: PBMCs, collected 5 days after the yellow fever booster vaccination. The chain combines TRBV12-3 or TRBV12-4 with TRBJ1-5; D possibly corresponds to TRBD1 (6 bases). The source of this sequence is a man aged 18 to 35 who received the YFV17D yellow fever vaccine. The CDR3 here is CASSLGGPGQPQHF. The CDR3 DNA reads as TGTGCCAGCAGTTTAGGGGGGCCGGGACAGCCCCAGCATTTT.